These 13 T cell receptor beta chains were sequenced from one sample in a study of shared clonotypes between healthy human individuals. TCRdb keeps only in-frame clones here, not all; method: immunoSEQ multiplex PCR. The repertoire includes about 1,500,000 clones, roughly 96% of them detected once, and roughly 1.2% sits in the top ten. The sample taken for sequencing was naive CD4+ T cells sorted from blood. This sample's subset: CD45RA+ positively selected. Receptor source: a man younger than 40 in good health.

The chain has TRBV6-5 and TRBJ1-1; D is perhaps TRBD1 (6 bases). The V gene's germline CDR1 is MNHEY and CDR2 SVGAGI. The CDR3 loop spans 16 amino acids. V lost 3 bases to trimming and J lost 1 base, with 15 bases between them. The CDR3 nucleotides read TGTGCCAGCAGTTATACGGGGGCTTTGGGGAACACTGAAGCTTTCTTT. It specifies CASSYTGALGNTEAFF.

V and J are TRBV9 and TRBJ2-1; no reliable D call. V was clipped by 6 bases and J by 4 bases, with 11 bases between them. The CDR3 is 13 residues long. Germline assignment: CDR1 SGDLS and CDR2 YYNGEE. This CDR3 reads CASIWLGYNEQFF. For the CDR3, the DNA is TGTGCCAGCATCTGGCTGGGATACAATGAGCAGTTCTTC.

The J gene is TRBJ2-1, the V gene TRBV7-2; the match to TRBD2 covers 8 bases. Germline-derived CDR1 and CDR2 are SGHTA and FQGNSA. Unmatched junction bases numbered 6, after V lost 1 base and J lost 4 bases. The length of the CDR3 is 16 residues. CDR3 bases: TGTGCCAGCAGCTTAGGACTAGCGCGAACGTACAATGAGCAGTTCTTC. This codes for CASSLGLARTYNEQFF.

The rearrangement uses TRBV19 and TRBJ2-2; D unresolved. The CDR3 totals 16 residues. With 7 bases removed from V and 6 bases from J, the gap between germline ends came to 21 bases. Germline V gene lookup returns CDR1 LNHDA and CDR2 SQIVND (reference sequence). This chain's CDR3 is CASTLTYEVTAGELFF. CDR3 DNA: TGTGCCAGTACATTGACGTACGAGGTGACGGCCGGGGAGCTGTTTTTT.

This chain joins TRBV19 and TRBJ1-4; D might be TRBD1 (5 bases). CDR3 length: 15 residues. The germline V gene has CDR1 LNHDA and CDR2 SQIVND (reference sequence). Between the trimmed V and J ends, which lost 4 bases and 9 bases, there was a span of 18 bases. The CDR3 sequence: CASSRRGMDSKKLFF. CDR3 nucleotide sequence: TGTGCCAGTAGTAGGCGGGGGATGGATTCTAAAAAACTGTTTTTT. The full variable domain, with the rest looked up from reference TRBV19 and TRBJ1-4, is DGGITQSPKYLFRKEGQNVTLSCEQNLNHDAMYWYRQDPGQGLRLIYYSQIVNDFQKGDIAEGYSVSREKKESFPLTVTSAQKNPTAFYLCASSRRGMDSKKLFFGSGTQLSVL.

The chain links TRBV5-1 to TRBJ2-1, with 8 bases fitting TRBD2. From germline, CDR1 is SGHRS and CDR2 YFSETQ. The CDR3 contains 16 residues. After removal of 6 bases from V and 0 bases from J, the junction contained 8 bases not matched to a gene. The CDR3 bases are TGCGCCAGCACCTACTTGAGCGGGAGCTCCTACAATGAGCAGTTCTTC. Encoded protein: CASTYLSGSSYNEQFF.

The rearrangement uses TRBV5-4 and TRBJ1-2, with D unresolved. CDR3 size: 13 residues. V dropped 2 bases and J dropped 2 bases, with 7 bases sitting between them. Germline V CDR1 and CDR2: SGHNT, YYREEE (reference sequence). The CDR3 DNA reads TGTGCCAGCAGCTTCCCAGAGAACTATGGCTACACCTTC. Translating gives CASSFPENYGYTF.

Note on this clone: In the same sample, other DNA sequences code for this CDR3. The V gene is TRBV19, the J gene TRBJ2-7; 11 bases are shared with TRBD1. Germline CDR1 LNHDA, CDR2 SQIVND (reference sequence). The CDR3 consists of 14 residues. After removal of 3 bases from V and 3 bases from J, the junction contained 1 base not matched to a gene. The CDR3 nucleotides read TGTGCCAGTAGTATCGGGACAGGGGGCTACGAGCAGTACTTC. Translation: CASSIGTGGYEQYF. The full variable domain, completed using reference TRBV19 and TRBJ2-7, is DGGITQSPKYLFRKEGQNVTLSCEQNLNHDAMYWYRQDPGQGLRLIYYSQIVNDFQKGDIAEGYSVSREKKESFPLTVTSAQKNPTAFYLCASSIGTGGYEQYFGPGTRLTVT.

In its sample, this clone was seen once. V gene TRBV5-4 combines with J gene TRBJ2-1; 7 bases map to TRBD2. Germline lookup yields CDR1 SGHNT and CDR2 YYREEE (reference sequence). This CDR3 has 15 residues. J was trimmed by 2 bases and V by 3 bases; bases with no gene match: 5. CDR3 residues: CASSSKTSTYNEQFF. The CDR3 bases are TGTGCCAGCAGCTCTAAGACTAGCACCTACAATGAGCAGTTCTTC. The full variable domain, its missing parts supplied by reference TRBV5-4 and TRBJ2-1, is ETGVTQSPTHLIKTRGQQVTLRCSSQSGHNTVSWYQQALGQGPQFIFQYYREEENGRGNFPPRFSGLQFPNYSSELNVNALELDDSALYLCASSSKTSTYNEQFFGPGTRLTVL.

The chain recombines TRBV5-1 with TRBJ2-6; D not certain. CDR1 SGHRS and CDR2 YFSETQ come from the germline V gene. Trimming cost V 6 bases and J 2 bases, with 9 bases left between them. There are 14 residues in the CDR3. The CDR3 spells CASMNGAGANVLTF. As DNA, the CDR3 is TGCGCCAGCATGAACGGTGCTGGGGCCAACGTCCTGACTTTC.

This chain joins TRBV18 and TRBJ1-5; TRBD1 aligns across 7 bases. This CDR3 has 17 amino acids. CDR1 and CDR2 from the germline V gene are KGHSH and LQKENI. V trimming: 1 base; J trimming: 2 bases; junction bases outside the gene matches: 8. CDR3 nucleotide sequence: TGTGCCAGCTCACCACTAAATCACAGGGGTGGCAATCAGCCCCAGCATTTT. It codes for CASSPLNHRGGNQPQHF.

The chain combines TRBV7-2 with TRBJ2-3; a possible D gene is TRBD1 (5 bases). V dropped 0 bases and J dropped 2 bases, with 21 bases sitting between them. Germline V gives CDR1 SGHTA, CDR2 FQGNSA. The CDR3 totals 19 residues. CDR3 amino acids: CASSLAREPWRPFTDTQYF. CDR3 bases: TGTGCCAGCAGCTTAGCCAGGGAACCCTGGCGTCCGTTCACAGATACGCAGTATTTT.

About this clone itself: Different DNA sequences within this sample yield the same CDR3. The CDR3 DNA sequence: TGTGCCAGCAGTTTAAGGAACACCGGGGAGCTGTTTTTT. Translation gives CASSLRNTGELFF. V gene TRBV5-4 combines with J gene TRBJ2-2; no reliable D call. Germline values: CDR1 SGHNT, CDR2 YYREEE (reference sequence). Trimming removed 5 bases from V and 1 base from J, with 6 bases in between. CDR3 length: 13 residues.